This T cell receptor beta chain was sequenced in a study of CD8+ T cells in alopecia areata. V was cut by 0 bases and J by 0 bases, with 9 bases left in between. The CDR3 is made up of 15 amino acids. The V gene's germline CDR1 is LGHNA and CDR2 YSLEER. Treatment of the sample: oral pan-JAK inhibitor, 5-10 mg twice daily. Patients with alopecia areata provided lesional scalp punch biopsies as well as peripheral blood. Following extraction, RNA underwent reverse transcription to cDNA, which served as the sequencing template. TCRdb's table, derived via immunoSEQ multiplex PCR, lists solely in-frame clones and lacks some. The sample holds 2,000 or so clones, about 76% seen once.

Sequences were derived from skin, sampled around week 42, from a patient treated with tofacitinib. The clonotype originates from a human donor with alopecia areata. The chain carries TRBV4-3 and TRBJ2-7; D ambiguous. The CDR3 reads CASSQDSVPSYEQYF. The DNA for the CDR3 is TGCGCCAGCAGCCAAGATTCGGTCCCCTCCTACGAGCAGTACTTC.